This passage covers 29 T cell receptor beta chains from one sample sequenced in a study of tumor-infiltrating lymphocytes in primary liver carcinoma. The source material, about 20-30 mg of unsorted bulk tissue, was used to co-extract RNA and DNA. Production of TCR beta cDNA used around 460 ng total RNA together with a constant-region primer. Researchers made the TCR beta libraries by running three nested multiplex PCR rounds with slightly modified ARM-PCR. TRBV1-TRBV30 forward and Cbeta reverse primers drove the first two approximately 11-cycle rounds. One entry per CDR3 protein, called by TCRdb with MiXCR from the multiplex PCR reads. The sample yields 90,000 to 110,000 distinct CDR3 sequences, about four fifths seen once. Material for sequencing was liver tumor tissue from sampling region 3. Subset specified: tumor region T3, left-lateral pole. Receptors were obtained from a man aged 35 to 55 with primary liver carcinoma and hepatitis B virus infection.

As regards this clonotype: Sequence at one end of the junction differs from germline and may be a read error. The chain recombines TRBV11-2 with TRBJ2-5; unclear D gene. The CDR3 sequence is 13 residues long. CDR1 is SGHAT and CDR2 is FQNNGV in the germline V gene. The CDR3 DNA reads TGTGCCCGCAGCGCAGCGTTGCGGGAGACCCAGTACTTC. Amino acid sequence: CARSAALRETQYF. Combining the CDR3 with reference TRBV11-2 and TRBJ2-5 gives the whole variable domain EAGVAQSPRYKIIEKRQSVAFWCNPISGHATLYWYQQILGQGPKLLIQFQNNGVVDDSQLPKDRFSAERLKGVDSTLKIQPAKLEDSAVYLCARSAALRETQYFGPGTRLLVL.

Of note for this clonotype: Here the CDR3 omits its conserved ending phenylalanine or tryptophan, so a read error is the likely source. The chain joins TRBV4-1 to TRBJ2-5, with D possibly matching TRBD1 (7 bases). Germline V gives CDR1 MGHRA, CDR2 YSYEKL. The CDR3 consists of 15 residues. CDR3 bases: TGCACCAGCAGCCACGCGGGACAGACCCAAGAGACCCAGTACTTA. Its protein product is CTSSHAGQTQETQYL.

As to this clonotype: An end of the junction does not agree with germline; a read error may underlie this. The V call is TRBV11-2, the J call TRBJ2-2; D not certain. Germline-derived CDR1 and CDR2 are SGHAT and FQNNGV. There are 13 residues in the CDR3. CDR3 in DNA: TGTGCCAACAGCCCGAGCCCCTTAGGAGAGCTGTTTTTT. This translates into CANSPSPLGELFF.

Comment on this clonotype: At one boundary the junction diverges from the germline segment, which might be a read error. This rearrangement joins TRBV6-5 to TRBJ2-3, with D possibly matching TRBD2 (6 bases). The CDR3 length is 17 residues. Germline CDR1 and CDR2: MNHEY and SVGAGI. CDR3 nucleotides: TGTGCTAGCATTTCACTCACCCTAAGCGGAGGGACAGATACGCAGTATTTT. Protein: CASISLTLSGGTDTQYF.

This clonotype was seen only once. At one boundary the junction diverges from the germline segment, which might be a read error. The rearrangement uses TRBV6-5 and TRBJ2-1; 8 nucleotides line up with TRBD2. The CDR3 covers 13 residues. CDR1 is MNHEY, CDR2 SVGAGI, per germline. CDR3 sequence reads: CSSSPRAGGEQFF. CDR3 nucleotide sequence: TGTTCCAGCAGTCCCCGTGCGGGGGGTGAGCAGTTCTTC.

As regards this clonotype: A read error may produce the germline difference seen at one junction end. The V and J genes are TRBV29-1 and TRBJ2-7; D tentatively reads TRBD1 or TRBD2 (5 bases each). CDR3 size: 16 residues. Looked up from germline, CDR1 is SQVTM and CDR2 is ANQGSEA. CDR3 residues: CIAMTYGTGTPYEQCF. For the CDR3, the DNA is TGCATCGCCATGACATATGGGACCGGCACTCCCTACGAGCAGTGCTTC.

This clonotype has ten or more counts. This chain links TRBV7-3 with TRBJ2-2; TRBD2 matches at 8 bases. Trimming at V came to 5 bases and at J to 8 bases, leaving 7 bases not matched to a gene. The germline gives CDR1 SGHTA, CDR2 FQGTGA. The CDR3 contains 14 residues. The CDR3 loop is CASSRGLASGELFF. The CDR3 nucleotides read TGTGCCAGCAGCCGTGGACTAGCATCGGGGGAGCTGTTTTTT.

For this clonotype: A much more abundant neighbour one base away suggests this may be a read error. In DNA, the CDR3 is TGTGCCACCAGTGATGACGGACTATCATCGAGCAATGAGCAGTTCTTC. Translating it yields CATSDDGLSSSNEQFF. This chain joins TRBV24-1 and TRBJ2-1, with D possibly being TRBD2 (6 bases). Trimming took 3 bases from V and 6 from J, leaving 17 bases between them. The CDR3 has 16 amino acids. In germline, CDR1 is KGHDR, CDR2 SFDVKD.

This clonotype was seen only a few times. This may come from a read error, since a much larger clone is one base off. This rearrangement joins TRBV6-4 to TRBJ2-5; no definite D call. Germline V gene data show CDR1 as MRHNA and CDR2 as SNTAGT. The CDR3 is made up of 9 amino acids. The CDR3, as DNA: TGTGCCAGCGGTGAGACCCAGTACTTC. Protein product: CASGETQYF.

On this clonotype: A much larger clone sits a single nucleotide away, making a read error possible. The V and J genes are TRBV5-1 and TRBJ1-5, with D possibly called TRBD1 or TRBD2 (6 bases each). The J call is in doubt because the DNA end fits TRBJ2-3 better. This CDR3 contains 15 residues. Germline assignment: CDR1 SGHRS and CDR2 YFSETQ. This chain's CDR3 is CASSFGGEGNQPQYF. CDR3 nucleotide sequence: TGCGCCAGCAGCTTCGGGGGCGAAGGCAATCAGCCCCAGTATTTT.

Points on this clonotype: At one end, the junction sequence differs from germline, possibly due to a read error. The chain links TRBV10-1 to TRBJ2-1, with 11 bases fitting TRBD2. CDR1 is WNHNN, CDR2 SYGVQD, per germline (reference sequence). The CDR3 has 15 residues. The CDR3 bases are TGCGCCAGCTGTGCACTAGCGGGAGCGCCCAATGAGCATTTCTTC. Its translation: CASCALAGAPNEHFF.

In this sample, this clonotype turned up once. The junction departs from the called germline gene at one end, perhaps through a read error. This chain joins TRBV5-1 and TRBJ2-3, with a possible D match to TRBD1 (5 bases). CDR3 length: 13 amino acids. CDR1 is SGHRS, CDR2 YFSETQ, per germline. The CDR3 bases are TGCGCCAGCAGCTTACAAGGGGCAGATAAGCAGTATTTT. Residues: CASSLQGADKQYF.

This rearrangement joins TRBV29-1 to TRBJ2-5, with a weak D call TRBD1 (6 bases). V shed 4 bases and J shed 5 bases, with 14 bases lying between them. This CDR3 is built from 13 residues. CDR1 and CDR2 (germline): SQVTM, ANQGSEA. CDR3 protein: CSVGPGDAETQYF. In DNA form, the CDR3 reads TGCAGCGTTGGTCCAGGGGACGCGGAGACCCAGTACTTC. Supplemented by reference TRBV29-1 and TRBJ2-5, the full variable domain reads SAVISQKPSRDICQRGTSLTIQCQVDSQVTMMFWYRQQPGQSLTLIATANQGSEATYESGFVIDKFPISRPNLTFSTLTVSNMSPEDSSIYLCSVGPGDAETQYFGPGTRLLVL.

On this clonotype: The junction does not match germline at one end; this may be a read error. This sequence joins TRBV4-1 and TRBJ1-2, with D hard to call. The CDR3 extends over 15 amino acids. Germline CDR1 MGHRA, CDR2 YSYEKL. CDR3 in DNA: TGCGCCAGCAGCCAAACCTGGACGCAGAACTATTGCTACACCTTC. Its protein product is CASSQTWTQNYCYTF.

Turning to this clonotype: Sequence at one end of the junction differs from germline and may be a read error. The gene calls are TRBV11-1 and TRBJ2-5, with TRBD2 matching 14 bases. CDR1 is SGHAT, CDR2 FQDESV, per germline (reference sequence). This CDR3 has 15 amino acids. The CDR3 DNA follows: TGTACCATCACCCTCACGGGACTAGCGGGAGAGACTCAGTACTTC. Protein: CTITLTGLAGETQYF.

A note on this clonotype: A junction end diverges from the germline sequence, so it may reflect a read error. The DNA of the CDR3 is TGTGCCAGCAGCGTTCGGACTCACTATACAGATACCCAGTATTTT. It translates to CASSVRTHYTDTQYF. The chain carries TRBV11-2 and TRBJ2-3; D may be TRBD2 (5 bases). CDR1 is SGHAT and CDR2 is FQNNGV in the germline V gene. The CDR3 consists of 15 residues.

This chain uses TRBV4-3 with TRBJ2-1; D call uncertain. This CDR3 is 16 amino acids long. The V gene's germline CDR1 is LGHNA and CDR2 YSLEER. Trimming stripped 9 bases from V and 5 bases from J, with 23 bases between. DNA of the CDR3: TGCGCCAGTAGTCAATTCCCCTCCCCGGCGGACAATGAGCAGTTCTTC. Translating gives CASSQFPSPADNEQFF.

As regards this clonotype: The junction does not match germline at one end; this may be a read error. The chain uses TRBV11-3 and TRBJ2-7, with 7 bases aligning to TRBD1. Germline V gene sequence: CDR1 SGHNT, CDR2 YENEEA. The CDR3 length is 14 residues. CDR3 residues: CAIRQGVTSYEQYF. The CDR3 nucleotides read TGTGCCATTCGACAGGGTGTGACTTCCTACGAGCAGTATTTC.

Regarding this clonotype: One end of the junction varies from germline; a read error may be responsible. The V gene is TRBV11-3, the J gene TRBJ2-1; 9 nucleotides line up with TRBD2. From germline, CDR1 is SGHNT and CDR2 YENEEA. CDR3 length equals 15 residues. The CDR3 bases are TGTGCCATCAGCTTAATGACTAGCGGAGGGGCTGAGCAGTTCTTC. This translates into CAISLMTSGGAEQFF. Looking up the rest from reference TRBV11-3 and TRBJ2-1 gives the full variable domain: EAGVVQSPRYKIIEKKQPVAFWCNPISGHNTLYWYLQNLGQGPELLIRYENEEAVDDSQLPKDRFSAERLKGVDSTLKIQPAELGDSAVYLCAISLMTSGGAEQFFGPGTRLTVL.

V is TRBV11-2 and J is TRBJ1-2; D not resolved. The length of the CDR3 is 16 residues. From germline, CDR1 is SGHAT and CDR2 FQNNGV. Trimming shortened V by 0 bases and J by 10 bases, and 21 bases separated the two germline ends. The CDR3 DNA reads as TGTGCCAGCAGCTTAGATTCGGTAGCCCATCCTCGAGACTACACCTTC. It specifies CASSLDSVAHPRDYTF.

This chain uses TRBV12-3 or TRBV12-4 with TRBJ2-1; 8 bases fit TRBD1. The length of the CDR3 is 13 residues. The CDR3 nucleotides are TGTGACATCAGTTTATCCGACAGGGGAGAGCAGTTCTTC. This codes for CDISLSDRGEQFF.

As for this clonotype: At one end the junction does not follow the germline gene, possibly because of a read error. V gene TRBV5-4 combines with J gene TRBJ2-7, with TRBD1 matching 8 bases. Germline CDR1 is SGHNT and CDR2 is YYREEE (reference sequence). This CDR3 region has 15 residues. CDR3 residues: CASSTGTGARGKQYF. CDR3 nucleotides: TGTGCCAGCAGCACTGGGACAGGCGCGAGAGGCAAGCAATACTTC.

This clonotype has at least ten counts. The V call is TRBV20-1, the J call TRBJ2-5, with 11 bases that match TRBD2. Germline values: CDR1 DFQATT, CDR2 SNEGSKA (reference sequence). This CDR3 spans 13 amino acids. CDR3 protein: CRGTSGLQETQYF. The CDR3 nucleotides are TGCAGGGGGACTAGCGGTTTACAAGAGACCCAGTACTTC.

Remarks on this clonotype: A junction end diverges from the germline sequence, so it may reflect a read error. V and J are TRBV4-3 and TRBJ2-7; D is undetermined. CDR3 size: 14 residues. The V gene's germline CDR1 is LGHNA and CDR2 YSLEER. The CDR3 here is CASSQGQASYEHYF. The CDR3, as DNA: TGCGCCAGCAGCCAAGGTCAGGCCTCCTACGAGCATTACTTC.

This chain links TRBV13 with TRBJ1-1; D may be TRBD1 (6 bases). V was cut by 6 bases and J by 10 bases, with 15 bases left in between. CDR3 length: 12 amino acids. CDR1 is PRHDT, CDR2 FYEKMQ, per germline (reference sequence). The CDR3, as DNA: TGTGCCAGCAGTACCAGGGGTTGTGGAGCTTTCTTT. Amino acids: CASSTRGCGAFF.

Worth noting for this clonotype: The CDR3 does not close with the conserved phenylalanine or tryptophan, likely indicating a read error. V gene TRBV5-1 combines with J gene TRBJ1-2, with 7 bases aligning to TRBD1. This CDR3 has 15 amino acids. Germline V lookup: CDR1 SGHRS, CDR2 YFSETQ. The CDR3 nucleotides read TGCCCCAGCAGTTTGGACCCAGGCAGGGGGGCCGGCTACACCTAC. It translates to CPSSLDPGRGAGYTY.

A remark on this clonotype: Because the CDR3 is missing its conserved closing phenylalanine or tryptophan, this is likely a read error. V usage is TRBV6-2 or TRBV6-3 and J usage is TRBJ2-1; 8 bases are a match to TRBD2. V lost 8 bases, J lost 6 bases, and 12 bases stayed unmatched. The CDR3 is made up of 15 amino acids. The germline V gene encodes CDR1 MNHEY and CDR2 SVGEGT. The CDR3 nucleotides are TGTGCCAGCTGTCGACGACTACTAGCGGCCAATGAGCAGTTCGTC. Translating it yields CASCRRLLAANEQFV.

This clonotype was counted once. An end of the junction does not agree with germline; a read error may underlie this. The rearrangement joins TRBV29-1 to TRBJ1-4, with D maybe TRBD1 (5 bases). The germline CDR1 and CDR2 sequences are SQVTM and ANQGSEA. The CDR3 runs to 13 residues. The CDR3 reads CGYVDGHNEKLFF. The CDR3 coding sequence is TGCGGATATGTGGACGGACATAATGAAAAACTGTTTTTC.

There are many counts of this clonotype. The chain employs TRBV6-2 or TRBV6-3 and TRBJ1-5, with 10 bases lining up with TRBD1. Germline V gene lookup returns CDR1 MNHEY and CDR2 SVGEGT. Trimming removed 1 base from V and 2 bases from J; junction bases left unmatched: 8. The CDR3 sequence is 18 residues long. The CDR3 DNA reads as TGTGCCAGCAGTTACTGGTCGGGACAGGGGACGGGCAATCAGCCCCAGCATTTT. It translates to CASSYWSGQGTGNQPQHF.